This T cell receptor (beta chain) was captured in a study of CD8+ T cells in alopecia areata. Overall study context: At a dose of 5 to 10 mg twice daily, oral tofacitinib was given to treated patients.

It was from alopecia areata patients that lesional scalp punch biopsies and peripheral blood were collected. Broader study findings: For lesional scalp, especially alopecia totalis/universalis, clonality was higher than in normal scalp. Among patients, TCR sharing was less clear than in mice, a difference possibly due in part to HLA diversity in the patient population.

Concerning this clone: As yet, its antigen is unknown.

Extracted RNA was reverse transcribed into cDNA, the sequencing template. The table came from immunoSEQ multiplex PCR; TCRdb's copy has only in-frame clones and leaves some out. In the table there are around 140,000 clones, 51% of which are singletons. The germline V and J ends were trimmed by 1 base and 6 bases, with 10 bases remaining between them. The CDR3 extends over 14 amino acids. Germline V lookup: CDR1 SGHTA, CDR2 FQGNSA. This chain connects TRBV7-2 to TRBJ2-4; possible D gene TRBD2, 6 bases. The receptor's source is a human donor with alopecia areata. The starting material was CD4+ T cells sorted from blood, obtained at week 0. The DNA of the CDR3 is TGTGCCAGCAGCTTAGGTCGGCGGGGAAACATTCAGTACTTC. As protein: CASSLGRRGNIQYF.